Listed below are T cell receptor beta chains from one sample, sequenced in a study of blood T cell repertoires in COVID-19. Repertoires were generated with immunoSEQ multiplex PCR, while TCRdb's copy carries only in-frame clones and drops some. The table shows about 41,000 clones, with approximately 73% occurring only once. The sequenced sample consisted of peripheral blood. The receptors here all came from an older man with acute or convalescent COVID-19. The CDR3 runs from the conserved cysteine through the conserved F or W. A D gene is named only where the DNA matches it firmly. The size entry is marked missing in some rows and otherwise reads once, few, many or a size class.

j_call: TRBJ2-6
clone_size: -
d_call: TRBD2
v_call: TRBV27
cdr3_nt: TGTGCCAGCAGTTTCGGTAGGACTAGCGGGAGTATTCTCCCTGGGGCCAACGTCCTGACTTTC
cdr3_aa: CASSFGRTSGSILPGANVLTF

j_call: TRBJ2-5
clone_size: -
d_call: TRBD2
v_call: TRBV6-6
cdr3_nt: TGTGCCAGCAGTCGGACTAGCGGGAGAGCTCTCCGAGATTCGACCCAGTACTTC
cdr3_aa: CASSRTSGRALRDSTQYF

j_call: TRBJ2-5
clone_size: -
d_call: -
v_call: TRBV13
cdr3_nt: TGTGCCAGCAGCTCCCCCACGGGGGGCGTAATTGGGACCCAGTACTTC
cdr3_aa: CASSSPTGGVIGTQYF

j_call: TRBJ1-2
clone_size: -
d_call: TRBD1
v_call: TRBV29-1
cdr3_nt: TGCAGCGTAACGGACAGGGGAGCCTATGGCTACACCTTC
cdr3_aa: CSVTDRGAYGYTF

j_call: TRBJ1-4
clone_size: -
d_call: TRBD1
v_call: TRBV6-5
cdr3_nt: TGTGCCAGCAGGAAAACAGGGGGTCGGGAAAAACTGTTTTTT
cdr3_aa: CASRKTGGREKLFF

j_call: TRBJ2-1
clone_size: -
d_call: -
v_call: TRBV7-2
cdr3_nt: TGTGCCAGCAGCCTCGTCCTGGGGCTTTACAATGAGCAGTTCTTC
cdr3_aa: CASSLVLGLYNEQFF

j_call: TRBJ1-1
clone_size: -
d_call: -
v_call: TRBV12-3/TRBV12-4
cdr3_nt: TGTGCCAGCAGTTATCACAGTGAAGCTTTCTTT
cdr3_aa: CASSYHSEAFF

j_call: TRBJ1-1
clone_size: few
d_call: -
v_call: TRBV11-3
cdr3_nt: TGTGCCAGCAGCCCACGGGGGAACACTGAAGCTTTCTTT
cdr3_aa: CASSPRGNTEAFF

j_call: TRBJ2-1
clone_size: once
d_call: -
v_call: TRBV28
cdr3_nt: TGTGCCAGCAGAGGGCGGACTTTCAATGAGCAGTTCTTC
cdr3_aa: CASRGRTFNEQFF

j_call: TRBJ1-1
clone_size: -
d_call: -
v_call: TRBV5-1
cdr3_nt: TGCGCCAGCAGCCAGGCCGCAGGGGCAATGAACACTGAAGCTTTCTTT
cdr3_aa: CASSQAAGAMNTEAFF

j_call: TRBJ1-2
clone_size: -
d_call: TRBD1
v_call: TRBV5-1
cdr3_nt: TGCGCCAGCAGCCTGGGACAGGGGGCTGGGGGCTACACCTTC
cdr3_aa: CASSLGQGAGGYTF

j_call: TRBJ2-1
clone_size: -
d_call: -
v_call: TRBV11-3
cdr3_nt: TGTGCCAGCAGCACGGACAATGAGCAGTTCTTC
cdr3_aa: CASSTDNEQFF

j_call: TRBJ2-5
clone_size: -
d_call: -
v_call: TRBV12-3/TRBV12-4
cdr3_nt: TGTGCCAGCAGTTTGTGGGGCAAAGAGACCCAGTACTTC
cdr3_aa: CASSLWGKETQYF

j_call: TRBJ2-1
clone_size: -
d_call: -
v_call: TRBV5-6
cdr3_nt: TGTGCCAGCAGCATTCTGGGGGGACAGTACAATGAGCAGTTCTTC
cdr3_aa: CASSILGGQYNEQFF

j_call: TRBJ2-5
clone_size: -
d_call: TRBD2
v_call: TRBV6-4
cdr3_nt: TGTGCCAGCAGTGATGGGACTAGCGTTCAAGAGACCCAGTACTTC
cdr3_aa: CASSDGTSVQETQYF

j_call: TRBJ2-5
clone_size: -
d_call: TRBD2
v_call: TRBV7-9
cdr3_nt: TGTGCCAGCAGCTTAGGTGTCGGGGGGGATCAAGAGACCCAGTACTTC
cdr3_aa: CASSLGVGGDQETQYF

j_call: TRBJ1-1
clone_size: -
d_call: -
v_call: TRBV4-1
cdr3_nt: TGCGCCAGCAGCCAAGAACAGGGAAGCACTGAAGCTTTCTTT
cdr3_aa: CASSQEQGSTEAFF

j_call: TRBJ1-1
clone_size: -
d_call: -
v_call: TRBV19
cdr3_nt: TGTGCCAGTAAGCGGGGGGTACGGGAAGCTTTCTTT
cdr3_aa: CASKRGVREAFF

j_call: TRBJ2-7
clone_size: -
d_call: TRBD1
v_call: TRBV3-1/TRBV3-2
cdr3_nt: TGTGCCAGCAGCCAAGGAGAGGGGGCCCACGAGCAGTACTTC
cdr3_aa: CASSQGEGAHEQYF

j_call: TRBJ2-2
clone_size: -
d_call: TRBD2
v_call: TRBV5-1
cdr3_nt: TGCGCCAGCAGCCCCCCTAGCGGGAGGGTCACCGGGGAGCTGTTTTTT
cdr3_aa: CASSPPSGRVTGELFF

j_call: TRBJ2-1
clone_size: once
d_call: TRBD2
v_call: TRBV6-1
cdr3_nt: TGTGCCAGCATTAAGGCCGGGGGGTCTCCGGATGAGCAGTTCTTC
cdr3_aa: CASIKAGGSPDEQFF

j_call: TRBJ1-1
clone_size: -
d_call: TRBD1
v_call: TRBV7-2
cdr3_nt: TGTGCCAGCAGTCCACAGGGGATTGGGACTGAAGCTTTCTTT
cdr3_aa: CASSPQGIGTEAFF

j_call: TRBJ2-3
clone_size: few
d_call: -
v_call: TRBV6-6
cdr3_nt: TGTGCCAGCAGAGACAGTAGCACAGATACGCAGTATTTT
cdr3_aa: CASRDSSTDTQYF

j_call: TRBJ2-3
clone_size: -
d_call: TRBD2
v_call: TRBV5-4
cdr3_nt: TGTGCCAGCAGCTTAACTAGCGCACCGGGGGATACGCAGTATTTT
cdr3_aa: CASSLTSAPGDTQYF

j_call: TRBJ2-1
clone_size: -
d_call: -
v_call: TRBV7-2
cdr3_nt: TGTGCCAGCAGCCGTGACACAGGACCCCAGTTCTTC
cdr3_aa: CASSRDTGPQFF

j_call: TRBJ1-1
clone_size: few
d_call: -
v_call: TRBV11-2
cdr3_nt: TGTGCCAGCAGCTTAGCCCGTACCCTGACAGTGAACACTGAAGCTTTCTTT
cdr3_aa: CASSLARTLTVNTEAFF

j_call: TRBJ2-7
clone_size: -
d_call: TRBD1
v_call: TRBV5-1
cdr3_nt: TGCGCCAGCAGCGGGGACAGGGCCGCCTACGAGCAGTACTTC
cdr3_aa: CASSGDRAAYEQYF

j_call: TRBJ1-5
clone_size: -
d_call: -
v_call: TRBV2
cdr3_nt: TGTGCCAGCAGCAACAGCCTGAATCAGCCCCAGCATTTT
cdr3_aa: CASSNSLNQPQHF

j_call: TRBJ2-7
clone_size: -
d_call: -
v_call: TRBV28
cdr3_nt: TGTGCCAGCCTAAGCGGCATCCTTTCCCACGAGCAGTACTTC
cdr3_aa: CASLSGILSHEQYF

j_call: TRBJ2-1
clone_size: -
d_call: TRBD2
v_call: TRBV5-1
cdr3_nt: TGCGCCAGCAGCCTTCGGACTAGCGGGGCCTTCTACAATGAGCAGTTCTTC
cdr3_aa: CASSLRTSGAFYNEQFF

j_call: TRBJ1-1
clone_size: -
d_call: -
v_call: TRBV4-1
cdr3_nt: TGCGCCAGCAGCCAAGATATCGCAGGATCGAACACTGAAGCTTTCTTT
cdr3_aa: CASSQDIAGSNTEAFF

j_call: TRBJ2-2
clone_size: -
d_call: TRBD2
v_call: TRBV10-3
cdr3_nt: TGTGCCATCAGTGACCCTAGTGGTTCGCGGGGGGGGCGCACCGGGGAGCTGTTTTTT
cdr3_aa: CAISDPSGSRGGRTGELFF

j_call: TRBJ1-3
clone_size: -
d_call: -
v_call: TRBV20-1
cdr3_nt: TGCAGTGCTAGAGCTAGAAACACCATATATTTT
cdr3_aa: CSARARNTIYF

j_call: TRBJ2-1
clone_size: few
d_call: TRBD1
v_call: TRBV5-1
cdr3_nt: TGCGCCAGCAGCTCTGATGGGGGACAGGGGAGGTACAATGAGCAGTTCTTC
cdr3_aa: CASSSDGGQGRYNEQFF

j_call: TRBJ2-1
clone_size: few
d_call: -
v_call: TRBV12-3/TRBV12-4
cdr3_nt: TGTGCCAGCAGTGGAGGAAATAGCCGTGAGCAGTTCTTC
cdr3_aa: CASSGGNSREQFF

j_call: TRBJ1-2
clone_size: -
d_call: TRBD1
v_call: TRBV4-1
cdr3_nt: TGCGCCAGCAGCCCTCGGGACAGGGGTGAGGATGGCTACACCTTC
cdr3_aa: CASSPRDRGEDGYTF

j_call: TRBJ1-5
clone_size: once
d_call: -
v_call: TRBV10-3
cdr3_nt: TGTGCCACTAAGGGAGAGGGGGTAAGCAATCAGCCCCAGCATTTT
cdr3_aa: CATKGEGVSNQPQHF

j_call: TRBJ1-5
clone_size: many
d_call: -
v_call: TRBV7-8
cdr3_nt: TGTGCCAGCAGCCCCCGACGGACTAATAATCAGCCCCAGCATTTT
cdr3_aa: CASSPRRTNNQPQHF

j_call: TRBJ1-2
clone_size: -
d_call: -
v_call: TRBV14
cdr3_nt: TGTGCCAGCAGCCAAGAACTCAACTATGGCTACACCTTC
cdr3_aa: CASSQELNYGYTF

j_call: TRBJ2-2
clone_size: -
d_call: TRBD1
v_call: TRBV13
cdr3_nt: TGTGCCAGCAGCTTAGGAGCCAGGGGGCGTATCACCGGGGAGCTGTTTTTT
cdr3_aa: CASSLGARGRITGELFF

j_call: TRBJ2-4
clone_size: -
d_call: -
v_call: TRBV5-8
cdr3_nt: TGTGCCAGCAGCGCGGTGGGGCACATTCAGTACTTC
cdr3_aa: CASSAVGHIQYF

j_call: TRBJ2-7
clone_size: few
d_call: TRBD1
v_call: TRBV11-2
cdr3_nt: TGTGCCAGCAGCCCCTTACAGGGGGCCTCCGAGCAGTACTTC
cdr3_aa: CASSPLQGASEQYF

j_call: TRBJ2-7
clone_size: -
d_call: -
v_call: TRBV7-9
cdr3_nt: TGTGCCAGCAGCCCCGGGACACCCTCCTACGAGCAGTACTTC
cdr3_aa: CASSPGTPSYEQYF

j_call: TRBJ1-6
clone_size: -
d_call: TRBD1
v_call: TRBV7-9
cdr3_nt: TGTGCCAGCAGCGCCCAGGGGGGTAATTCACCCCTCCACTTT
cdr3_aa: CASSAQGGNSPLHF

j_call: TRBJ1-2
clone_size: -
d_call: -
v_call: TRBV27
cdr3_nt: TGTGCCAGCAGTTTCGGTCAGGCCAACCCCCATGGCTACACCTTC
cdr3_aa: CASSFGQANPHGYTF

j_call: TRBJ2-3
clone_size: -
d_call: TRBD2
v_call: TRBV5-1
cdr3_nt: TGCGCCAGCAGCTTGAAGCCTAGCGGGGGGGCCGGTGCAGATACGCAGTATTTT
cdr3_aa: CASSLKPSGGAGADTQYF

j_call: TRBJ2-7
clone_size: -
d_call: -
v_call: TRBV7-7
cdr3_nt: TGTGCCAGCACCTCCCCCGGGAGTTGCTCCTACGAGCAGTACTTC
cdr3_aa: CASTSPGSCSYEQYF

j_call: TRBJ2-7
clone_size: -
d_call: TRBD2
v_call: TRBV15
cdr3_nt: TGTGCCACCAGCAGAGATTCGGTAGAACTAGCGGGGTTCTCCTACGAGCAGTACTTC
cdr3_aa: CATSRDSVELAGFSYEQYF

j_call: TRBJ2-3
clone_size: many
d_call: TRBD2
v_call: TRBV24-1
cdr3_nt: TGTGCCACCAGTGACCCGGGACTAGCGGGGAAAGATACGCAGTATTTT
cdr3_aa: CATSDPGLAGKDTQYF

j_call: TRBJ2-3
clone_size: -
d_call: TRBD2
v_call: TRBV7-9
cdr3_nt: TGTGCCAGCAGCCCCGGACTAGGCCCAGATACGCAGTATTTT
cdr3_aa: CASSPGLGPDTQYF

j_call: TRBJ2-5
clone_size: -
d_call: -
v_call: TRBV7-9
cdr3_nt: TGTGCCAGCAGCCCTACCGGGGGAATCTCAAGTATGGAGACCCAGTACTTC
cdr3_aa: CASSPTGGISSMETQYF

j_call: TRBJ1-5
clone_size: -
d_call: TRBD1
v_call: TRBV12-3/TRBV12-4
cdr3_nt: TGTGCCAGCAGCCCAACAGGGGGCCAGCCCCAGCATTTT
cdr3_aa: CASSPTGGQPQHF

j_call: TRBJ2-7
clone_size: -
d_call: -
v_call: TRBV27
cdr3_nt: TGTGCCAGCAGAACTATAGTCCGGGGGTACGAGCAGTACTTC
cdr3_aa: CASRTIVRGYEQYF

j_call: TRBJ1-1
clone_size: once
d_call: -
v_call: TRBV11-2
cdr3_nt: TGTGCCAGCAGCTTACTAAACAGTTACACTGAAGCTTTCTTT
cdr3_aa: CASSLLNSYTEAFF

j_call: TRBJ2-2
clone_size: -
d_call: -
v_call: TRBV28
cdr3_nt: TGTGCCAGCAGTTTAGGTCTCAGGGGTGGAAACACCGGGGAGCTGTTTTTT
cdr3_aa: CASSLGLRGGNTGELFF

j_call: TRBJ2-1
clone_size: once
d_call: -
v_call: TRBV9
cdr3_nt: TGTGCCAGCAGCGTAGCAGGCTTCACCGCCGATGAGCAGTTCTTC
cdr3_aa: CASSVAGFTADEQFF

j_call: TRBJ2-1
clone_size: -
d_call: TRBD1
v_call: TRBV2
cdr3_nt: TGTGCCAGCAGTGTGGGGGTGGGTCAGGGGGACAATGAGCAGTTCTTC
cdr3_aa: CASSVGVGQGDNEQFF

j_call: TRBJ2-7
clone_size: few
d_call: -
v_call: TRBV10-3
cdr3_nt: TGTGCCATCAGTGAACCTAGAGCCTACGAGCAGTACTTC
cdr3_aa: CAISEPRAYEQYF

j_call: TRBJ1-6
clone_size: -
d_call: -
v_call: TRBV7-2
cdr3_nt: TGTGCCAGCAGCTTGGCGGGGGGGCCCCTTAATTCACCCCTCCACTTT
cdr3_aa: CASSLAGGPLNSPLHF

j_call: TRBJ1-1
clone_size: -
d_call: -
v_call: TRBV10-3
cdr3_nt: TGTGCCATCAGTCCCAGGACAGAGAACACTGAAGCTTTCTTT
cdr3_aa: CAISPRTENTEAFF